The rows below give T cell receptor beta chains drawn from one sample of a study of T cells in localized non-small cell lung cancer. Clones were read by immunoSEQ multiplex PCR, and TCRdb kept only the in-frame ones, dropping some. This sample has more than 20,000 clones, with 87% found just once. Sequencing was performed on peripheral blood, taken before any cancer treatment. These receptors were taken from a male donor at least 60 years old with stage I squamous cell lung carcinoma. The conserved cysteine and the conserved F or W are not part of the CDR3 here. Clone sizes are given selectively: once, few, many, or a class where the clone is expanded.

v_call,clone_size,cdr3_aa
TRBV5-4,NA,ASSATSPQETQY
TRBV6-5,once,ASSYSGQGAVNIQY
TRBV5-1,once,ASSSLQGADTEAF
TRBV7-8,NA,ASSFYPREQF
TRBV5-1,NA,ASREAGVGYEQY
TRBV2,NA,ASRSRGLYYEQY
TRBV29-1,NA,SVTDLGDTEAF
TRBV11-2,NA,ASSFAGARGQRETQY
TRBV4-3,NA,ASSQEQGSMNTEAF
TRBV6-5,NA,ASRAPGQGNYGYT
TRBV28,NA,ASSLISGGNTIY
TRBV18,NA,ASSPTGQNTEAF
TRBV6-6,NA,ASSYSPARRDEQY
TRBV18,NA,ASSPQDVSGELF